This T cell receptor (beta chain) stems from a study of identical twins. The germline gives CDR1 SQVTM, CDR2 ANQGSEA. Trimming took 6 bases from V and 6 from J; bases not matched to a gene: 8. The CDR3 spans 13 residues. TCRdb ran MiXCR on the 5' RACE reads and lists one entry per CDR3 protein. The repertoire holds roughly 750,000 distinct CDR3 sequences, with around 20% as singletons. All donors were healthy Caucasians. The sample also formed part of further work on T cells expressing NK-cell markers. That study adds: Top CD8+ clonotypes included the dominant CD3+CD56+NKG2C+ clonotypes in six donors.

The genes are TRBV29-1 and TRBJ2-1; 7 nucleotides line up with TRBD1. This clonotype was obtained from a woman aged 18-29 years in good health. Sequenced: PBMCs. The CDR3, as DNA: TGCAGCGTGAGGGCAGGGGGTCGCAATGAGCAGTTCTTC. Amino acids: CSVRAGGRNEQFF.